The 8 T cell receptor beta chains below all came from one sample that was sequenced in a study of cytomegalovirus exposure and HLA in healthy donors. PCR involved 60 Vbeta and 13 Jbeta primers. Repertoires were generated with immunoSEQ multiplex PCR, while TCRdb's copy carries only in-frame clones and drops some. The listing contains fewer than 150,000 clones. The sample was PBMCs. These receptor sequences come from a woman aged 60-75 years in good health and CMV-seronegative.

This chain links TRBV9 with TRBJ2-2; 9 bases fit TRBD1. Germline V gene data show CDR1 as SGDLS and CDR2 as YYNGEE. The CDR3 consists of 15 residues. Unmatched junction bases numbered 5, after V lost 3 bases and J lost 5 bases. The CDR3, as DNA: TGTGCCAGCAGCGAAAACAGGGGGCGAACCGGGGAGCTGTTTTTT. Protein sequence: CASSENRGRTGELFF.

The chain employs TRBV7-9 and TRBJ1-2; 11 bases agree with TRBD1. Germline CDR1 is SEHNR and CDR2 is FQNEAQ (reference sequence). The CDR3 is 15 residues long. V was pared by 5 bases and J by 8 bases, with 10 bases of the junction left unmatched. CDR3 DNA sequence: TGTGCCAGCAGCGCACCGGGACAGGGGGTAGGGGGCTACACCTTC. The encoded protein is CASSAPGQGVGGYTF. Looking up the rest from reference TRBV7-9 and TRBJ1-2 gives the full variable domain: DTGVSQNPRHKITKRGQNVTFRCDPISEHNRLYWYRQTLGQGPEFLTYFQNEAQLEKSRLLSDRFSAERPKGSFSTLEIQRTEQGDSAMYLCASSAPGQGVGGYTFGSGTRLTVV.

The V and J genes are TRBV11-2 and TRBJ1-5, with 7 nucleotides matching TRBD1. Germline values: CDR1 SGHAT, CDR2 FQNNGV. The V segment lost 3 bases and the J segment 7 bases; nucleotides outside the gene matches: 6. The CDR3 loop spans 14 amino acids. This CDR3 reads CASSLDRSGQPQHF. The CDR3 DNA reads as TGTGCCAGCAGCTTGGACAGGTCAGGGCAGCCCCAGCATTTT.

The V call is TRBV6-1, the J call TRBJ1-1; D is perhaps TRBD1 (6 bases). V dropped 7 bases and J dropped 4 bases, with 13 bases sitting between them. The CDR3 length is 13 residues. CDR1 is MNHNS and CDR2 is SASEGT in the germline V gene. The CDR3 region has the DNA TGTGCCAGCATCGCCCAAGGGGGCACTGAAGCTTTCTTT. This sequence encodes CASIAQGGTEAFF.

The rearrangement uses TRBV5-1 and TRBJ2-1; 10 positions match TRBD1. V trimming: 3 bases; J trimming: 10 bases; junction bases outside the gene matches: 7. Germline CDR1 and CDR2: SGHRS and YFSETQ. This CDR3 has 14 residues. The CDR3 sequence is CASSSGTGDWEQFF. Here the CDR3 DNA reads TGCGCCAGCAGCTCCGGGACAGGGGATTGGGAGCAGTTCTTC.

The chain has TRBV7-9 and TRBJ1-2; unclear D gene. The CDR3 totals 13 residues. CDR1 is SEHNR, CDR2 FQNEAQ, per germline (reference sequence). The V gene lost 2 bases and the J gene lost 6 bases, with 10 bases spanning the gap. CDR3 protein: CASSLQDGHGYTF. The CDR3 DNA reads TGTGCCAGCAGCTTACAGGATGGTCATGGCTACACCTTC.

The chain couples TRBV4-1 to TRBJ2-1; 7 bases agree with TRBD1. J was trimmed by 0 bases and V by 1 base; bases with no gene match: 6. The CDR3 is 17 amino acids. Per the germline V gene, CDR1 is MGHRA and CDR2 is YSYEKL. CDR3 bases: TGCGCCAGCAGCCAAGGGCCGGGACAGAGCTCCTACAATGAGCAGTTCTTC. This codes for CASSQGPGQSSYNEQFF.

V usage is TRBV2 and J usage is TRBJ2-3; D may be TRBD2 (5 bases). The V and J ends lost 7 bases and 0 bases respectively, with 14 bases between them. CDR1 and CDR2 from the germline V gene are SNHLY and FYNNEI. The CDR3 is made up of 15 amino acids. The CDR3 nucleotides read TGTGCCAGCAAAGACCCGGGAAATAGCACAGATACGCAGTATTTT. Protein sequence: CASKDPGNSTDTQYF.